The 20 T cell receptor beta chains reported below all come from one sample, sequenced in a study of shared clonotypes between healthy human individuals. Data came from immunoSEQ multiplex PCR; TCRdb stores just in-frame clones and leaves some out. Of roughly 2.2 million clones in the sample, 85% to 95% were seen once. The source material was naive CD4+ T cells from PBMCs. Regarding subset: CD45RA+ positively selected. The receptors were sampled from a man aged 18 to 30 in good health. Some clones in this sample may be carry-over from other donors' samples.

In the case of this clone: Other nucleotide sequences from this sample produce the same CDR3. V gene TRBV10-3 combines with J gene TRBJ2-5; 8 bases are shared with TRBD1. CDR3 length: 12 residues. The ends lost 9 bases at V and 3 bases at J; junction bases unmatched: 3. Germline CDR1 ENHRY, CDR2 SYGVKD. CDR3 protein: CAISDREETQYF. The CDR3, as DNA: TGTGCCATTTCGGACAGGGAAGAGACCCAGTACTTC.

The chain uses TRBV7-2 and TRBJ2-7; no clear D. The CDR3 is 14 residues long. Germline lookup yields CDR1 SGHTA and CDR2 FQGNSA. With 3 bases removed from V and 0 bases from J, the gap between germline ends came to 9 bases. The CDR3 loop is CASSFVWSSYEQYF. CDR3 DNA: TGTGCCAGCAGCTTCGTCTGGAGCTCCTACGAGCAGTACTTC.

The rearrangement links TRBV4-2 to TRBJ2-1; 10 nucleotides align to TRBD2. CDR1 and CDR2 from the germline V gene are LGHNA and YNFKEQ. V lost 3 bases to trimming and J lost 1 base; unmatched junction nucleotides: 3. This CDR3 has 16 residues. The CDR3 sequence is CASSHPSGRSYNEQFF. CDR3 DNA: TGTGCCAGCAGCCATCCTAGCGGGAGATCCTACAATGAGCAGTTCTTC.

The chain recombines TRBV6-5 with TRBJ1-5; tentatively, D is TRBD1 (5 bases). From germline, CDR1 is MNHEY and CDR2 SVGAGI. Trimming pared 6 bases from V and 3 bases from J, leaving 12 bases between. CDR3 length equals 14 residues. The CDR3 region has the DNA TGTGCCAGCAGCCCTAGACAGTACAATCAGCCCCAGCATTTT. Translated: CASSPRQYNQPQHF.

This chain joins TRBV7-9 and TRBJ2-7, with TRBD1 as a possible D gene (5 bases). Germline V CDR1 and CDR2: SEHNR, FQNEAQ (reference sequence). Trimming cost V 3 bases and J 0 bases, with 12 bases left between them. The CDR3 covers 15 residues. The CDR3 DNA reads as TGTGCCAGCAGCTTCCTCAAGGGGTCCTCCTACGAGCAGTACTTC. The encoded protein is CASSFLKGSSYEQYF.

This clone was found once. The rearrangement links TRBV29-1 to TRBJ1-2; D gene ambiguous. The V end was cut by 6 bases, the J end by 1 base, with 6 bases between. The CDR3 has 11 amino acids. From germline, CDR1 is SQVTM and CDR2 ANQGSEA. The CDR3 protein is CSVEHNYGYTF. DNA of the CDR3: TGCAGCGTCGAACATAACTATGGCTACACCTTC.

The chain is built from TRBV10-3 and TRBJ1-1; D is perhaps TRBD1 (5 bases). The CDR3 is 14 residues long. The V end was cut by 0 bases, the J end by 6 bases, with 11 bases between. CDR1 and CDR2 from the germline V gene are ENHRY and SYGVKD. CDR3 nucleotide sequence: TGTGCCATCAGTGAGTCCAGGGTGGACGCTGAAGCTTTCTTT. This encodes CAISESRVDAEAFF.

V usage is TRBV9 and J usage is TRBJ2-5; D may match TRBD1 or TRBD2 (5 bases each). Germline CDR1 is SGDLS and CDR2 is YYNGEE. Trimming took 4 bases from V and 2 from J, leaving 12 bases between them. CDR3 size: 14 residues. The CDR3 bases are TGTGCCAGCAGCTTGAGGGACGGACAAGAGACCCAGTACTTC. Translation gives CASSLRDGQETQYF.

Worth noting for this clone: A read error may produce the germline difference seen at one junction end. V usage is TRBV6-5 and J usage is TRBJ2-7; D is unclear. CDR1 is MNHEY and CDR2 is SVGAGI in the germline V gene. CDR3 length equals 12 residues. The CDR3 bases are TGTGCCATCAGTGAAAGGGCCTACGAGCAGTACTTC. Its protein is CAISERAYEQYF.

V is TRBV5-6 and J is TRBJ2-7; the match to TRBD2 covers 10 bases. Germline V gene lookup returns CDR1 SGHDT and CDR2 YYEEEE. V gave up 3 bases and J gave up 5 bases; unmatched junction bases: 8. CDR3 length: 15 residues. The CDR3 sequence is CASSYPGLARDEQYF. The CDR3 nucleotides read TGTGCCAGCAGCTACCCGGGACTAGCGCGGGACGAGCAGTACTTC. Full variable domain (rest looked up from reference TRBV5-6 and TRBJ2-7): DAGVTQSPTHLIKTRGQQVTLRCSPKSGHDTVSWYQQALGQGPQFIFQYYEEEERQRGNFPDRFSGHQFPNYSSELNVNALLLGDSALYLCASSYPGLARDEQYFGPGTRLTVT.

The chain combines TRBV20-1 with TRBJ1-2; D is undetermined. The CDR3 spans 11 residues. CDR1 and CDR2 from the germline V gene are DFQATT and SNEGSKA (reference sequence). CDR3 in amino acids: CTAGHNYGYTF. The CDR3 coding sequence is TGCACCGCCGGGCACAACTATGGCTACACCTTC.

The CDR3 region has the DNA TGTGCCAGCAGACCCCCCGGACTCGGGGAGCTGTTTTTT. Translating it yields CASRPPGLGELFF. This chain joins TRBV6-5 and TRBJ2-2; tentatively, D is TRBD2 (5 bases). V gave up 6 bases and J gave up 7 bases, with 12 bases separating them. Looked up from germline, CDR1 is MNHEY and CDR2 is SVGAGI. The CDR3 runs 13 residues.

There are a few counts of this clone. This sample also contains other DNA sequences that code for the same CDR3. CDR3 sequence (DNA): TGTGCCAGCAGTTTGGTAGCGGGAGCCTACGAGCAGTACTTC. Amino acid sequence: CASSLVAGAYEQYF. The chain recombines TRBV28 with TRBJ2-7; 9 bases agree with TRBD2. CDR3 length equals 14 residues. The germline V gene encodes CDR1 MDHEN and CDR2 SYDVKM. The V gene end was trimmed by 3 bases and the J gene end by 2 bases; junction bases not matched to a gene: 2.

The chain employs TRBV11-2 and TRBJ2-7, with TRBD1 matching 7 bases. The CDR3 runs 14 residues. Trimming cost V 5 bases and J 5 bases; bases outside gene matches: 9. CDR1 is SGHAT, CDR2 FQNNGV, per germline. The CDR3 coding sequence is TGTGCCAGCAGCACACGACAGGGTCCGCACGAGCAGTACTTC. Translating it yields CASSTRQGPHEQYF.

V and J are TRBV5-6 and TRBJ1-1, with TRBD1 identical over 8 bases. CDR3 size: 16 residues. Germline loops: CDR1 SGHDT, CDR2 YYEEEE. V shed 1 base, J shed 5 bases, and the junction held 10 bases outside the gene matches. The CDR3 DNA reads TGTGCCAGCAGCTTGAGGAGAACAGGGGGACGGACTGAAGCTTTCTTT. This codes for CASSLRRTGGRTEAFF.

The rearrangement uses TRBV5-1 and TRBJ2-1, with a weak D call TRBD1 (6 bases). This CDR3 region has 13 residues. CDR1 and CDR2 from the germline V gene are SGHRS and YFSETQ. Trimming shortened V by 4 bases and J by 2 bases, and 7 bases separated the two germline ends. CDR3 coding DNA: TGCGCCAGCAGCAGGGACACCTACAATGAGCAGTTCTTC. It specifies CASSRDTYNEQFF.

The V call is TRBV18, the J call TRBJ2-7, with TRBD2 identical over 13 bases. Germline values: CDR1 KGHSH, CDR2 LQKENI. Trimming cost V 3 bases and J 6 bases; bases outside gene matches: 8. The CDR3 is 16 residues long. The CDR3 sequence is CASSPGGLAGMGEQYF. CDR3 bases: TGTGCCAGCTCACCCGGGGGACTAGCGGGAATGGGCGAGCAGTACTTC.

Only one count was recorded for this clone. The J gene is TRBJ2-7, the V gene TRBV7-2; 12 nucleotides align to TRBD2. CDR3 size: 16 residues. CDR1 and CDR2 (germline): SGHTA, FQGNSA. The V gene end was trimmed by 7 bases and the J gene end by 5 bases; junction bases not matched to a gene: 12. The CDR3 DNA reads TGTGCCAGCACCGGCACTGGACTAGCGGGAATCCACGAGCAGTACTTC. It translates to CASTGTGLAGIHEQYF.

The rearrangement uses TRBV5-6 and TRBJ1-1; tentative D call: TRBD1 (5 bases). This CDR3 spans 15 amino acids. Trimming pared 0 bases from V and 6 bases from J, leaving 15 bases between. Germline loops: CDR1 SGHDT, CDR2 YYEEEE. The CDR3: CASSLVRGREAEAFF. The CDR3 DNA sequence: TGTGCCAGCAGCTTGGTGCGGGGGAGGGAGGCTGAAGCTTTCTTT.

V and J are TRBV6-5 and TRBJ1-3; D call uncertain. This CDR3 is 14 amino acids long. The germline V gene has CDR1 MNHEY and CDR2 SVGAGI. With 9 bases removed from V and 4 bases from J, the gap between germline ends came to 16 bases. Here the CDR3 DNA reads TGTGCCAGAGATCCCAGAGGGTCCGGAAACACCATATATTTT. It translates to CARDPRGSGNTIYF.